The source of this T cell receptor beta chain is a study of T cell responses to AZD1222 COVID-19 vaccine. General study findings and limits: Just a handful of AZD1222 recipients tested seropositive at baseline. Clonal diversity may have been underestimated in mostly white British donors. Spike-wide vaccine-associated CD4 TCRs dominated at 160-218 and 743-854. All repertoire sampling was performed exclusively after the peak T cell response.

Only in-frame clones appear in the TCRdb table, and some are missing; sequencing was by immunoSEQ multiplex PCR. Of approximately 150,000 clones in the sample, roughly nine tenths are singletons; the top ten hold 7.5% to 9.5%. As to this clone: Its specificity is not known.

This specimen consisted of peripheral blood, obtained 28 days after the second dose of the MenACWY control vaccine. The source is an adult who received the MenACWY meningococcal vaccine as a control.

For the CDR3, the DNA is TGTGCCAGCAGCGGAATTGCGGGCGACTCCTACAATGAGCAGTTCTTC. This codes for CASSGIAGDSYNEQFF. The V gene is TRBV9, the J gene TRBJ2-1; D might be TRBD2 (5 bases). Trimming stripped 3 bases from V and 0 bases from J, with 13 bases between. This CDR3 contains 16 residues. The germline gives CDR1 SGDLS, CDR2 YYNGEE.